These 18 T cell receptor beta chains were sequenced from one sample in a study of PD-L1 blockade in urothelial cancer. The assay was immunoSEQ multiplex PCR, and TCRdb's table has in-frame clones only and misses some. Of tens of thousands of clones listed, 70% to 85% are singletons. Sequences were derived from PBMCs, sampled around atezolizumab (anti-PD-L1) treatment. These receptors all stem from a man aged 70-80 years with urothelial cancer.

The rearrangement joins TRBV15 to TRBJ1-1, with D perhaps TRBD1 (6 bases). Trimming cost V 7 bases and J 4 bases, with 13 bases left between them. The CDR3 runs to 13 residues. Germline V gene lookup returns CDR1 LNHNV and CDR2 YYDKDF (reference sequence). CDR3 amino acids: CATTAKGGTEAFF. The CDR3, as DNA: TGTGCCACCACCGCGAAAGGGGGCACTGAAGCTTTCTTT.

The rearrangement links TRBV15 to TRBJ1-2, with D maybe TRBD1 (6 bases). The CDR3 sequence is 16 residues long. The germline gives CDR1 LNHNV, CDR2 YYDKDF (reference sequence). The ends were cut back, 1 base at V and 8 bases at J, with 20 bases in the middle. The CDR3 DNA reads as TGTGCCACCAGCAGAGGCCCGGGGGGGCCCCTAGGGGGCTACACCTTC. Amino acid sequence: CATSRGPGGPLGGYTF.

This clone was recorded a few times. CDR3 sequence (DNA): TGCGCCAGCAGCCAAGAACGGTCAGGGGGCGCAATCCAGCCCCAGCATTTT. Translation: CASSQERSGGAIQPQHF. The V gene is TRBV4-3, the J gene TRBJ1-5; 8 bases map to TRBD1. The V gene end was trimmed by 0 bases and the J gene end by 7 bases; junction bases not matched to a gene: 11. Germline CDR1 and CDR2: LGHNA and YSLEER. The CDR3 runs 17 residues.

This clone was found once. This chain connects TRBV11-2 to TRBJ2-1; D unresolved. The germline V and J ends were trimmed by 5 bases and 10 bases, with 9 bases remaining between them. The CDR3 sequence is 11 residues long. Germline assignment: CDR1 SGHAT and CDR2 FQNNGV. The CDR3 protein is CASSPVVEQFF. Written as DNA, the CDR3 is TGTGCCAGCAGCCCAGTTGTGGAGCAGTTCTTC.

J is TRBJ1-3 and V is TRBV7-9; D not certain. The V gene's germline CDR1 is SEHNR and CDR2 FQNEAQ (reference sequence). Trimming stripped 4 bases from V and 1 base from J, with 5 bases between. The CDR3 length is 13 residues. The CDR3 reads CASSSYSGNTIYF. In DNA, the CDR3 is TGTGCCAGCAGCTCTTATTCTGGAAACACCATATATTTT.

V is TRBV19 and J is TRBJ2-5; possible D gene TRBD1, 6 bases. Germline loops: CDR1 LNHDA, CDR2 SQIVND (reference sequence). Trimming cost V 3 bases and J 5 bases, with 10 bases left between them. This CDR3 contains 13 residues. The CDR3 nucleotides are TGTGCCAGTAGTATCGGTAGGGGGGAGACCCAGTACTTC. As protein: CASSIGRGETQYF.

Here the CDR3 DNA reads TGTGCCAGCAGCTTAGACGCGACAGACTTCTCTGGAAACACCATATATTTT. This codes for CASSLDATDFSGNTIYF. J is TRBJ1-3 and V is TRBV11-2; a weak D match, TRBD1 (5 bases). Germline V gene data show CDR1 as SGHAT and CDR2 as FQNNGV. Trimming took off 0 bases at V and 0 bases at J, with 12 bases between the two ends. CDR3 length: 17 residues. Looking up the rest from reference TRBV11-2 and TRBJ1-3 gives the full variable domain: EAGVAQSPRYKIIEKRQSVAFWCNPISGHATLYWYQQILGQGPKLLIQFQNNGVVDDSQLPKDRFSAERLKGVDSTLKIQPAKLEDSAVYLCASSLDATDFSGNTIYFGEGSWLTVV.

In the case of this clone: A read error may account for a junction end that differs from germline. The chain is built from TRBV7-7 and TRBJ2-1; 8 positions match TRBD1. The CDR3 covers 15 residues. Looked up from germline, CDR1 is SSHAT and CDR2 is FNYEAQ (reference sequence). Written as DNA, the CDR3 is TGTGCTAGCAGTGCCGGGACAGGATTTATCAATGAGCAGTTCTTC. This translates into CASSAGTGFINEQFF.

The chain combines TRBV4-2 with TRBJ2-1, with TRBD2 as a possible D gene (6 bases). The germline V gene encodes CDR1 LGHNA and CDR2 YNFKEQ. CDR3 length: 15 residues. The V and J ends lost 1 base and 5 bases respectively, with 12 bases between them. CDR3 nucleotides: TGTGCCAGCAGCCAAGTTGCTAGCGCCCACAATGAGCAGTTCTTC. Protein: CASSQVASAHNEQFF.

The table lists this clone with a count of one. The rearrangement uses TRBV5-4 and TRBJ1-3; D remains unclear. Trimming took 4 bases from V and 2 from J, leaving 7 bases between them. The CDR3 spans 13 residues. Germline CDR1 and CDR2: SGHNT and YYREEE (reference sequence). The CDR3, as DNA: TGTGCCAGCAGCCCTGGAGCTGGAAACACCATATATTTT. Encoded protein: CASSPGAGNTIYF.

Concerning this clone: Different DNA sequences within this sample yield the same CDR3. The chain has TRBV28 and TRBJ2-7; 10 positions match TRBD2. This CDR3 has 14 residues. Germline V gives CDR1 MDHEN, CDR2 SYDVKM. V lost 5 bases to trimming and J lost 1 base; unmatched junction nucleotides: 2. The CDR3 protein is CASSRTSGSYEQYF. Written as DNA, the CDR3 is TGTGCCAGCAGTCGGACTAGCGGTTCCTACGAGCAGTACTTC. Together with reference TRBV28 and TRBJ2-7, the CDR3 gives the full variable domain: DVKVTQSSRYLVKRTGEKVFLECVQDMDHENMFWYRQDPGLGLRLIYFSYDVKMKEKGDIPEGYSVSREKKERFSLILESASTNQTSMYLCASSRTSGSYEQYFGPGTRLTVT.

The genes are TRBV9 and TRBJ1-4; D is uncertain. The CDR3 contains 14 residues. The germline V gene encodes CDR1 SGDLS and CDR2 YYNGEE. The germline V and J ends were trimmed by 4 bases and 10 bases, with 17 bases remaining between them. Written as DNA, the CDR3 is TGTGCCAGCAGCCCCCCGGGGATGGGGAGAAAACTGTTTTTT. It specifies CASSPPGMGRKLFF.

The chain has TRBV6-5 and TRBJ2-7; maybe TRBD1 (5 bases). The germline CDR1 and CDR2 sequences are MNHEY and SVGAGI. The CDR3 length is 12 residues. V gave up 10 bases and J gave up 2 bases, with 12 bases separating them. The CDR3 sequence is CAIRTGTYEQYF. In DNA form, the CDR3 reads TGTGCCATACGAACAGGTACCTACGAGCAGTACTTC.

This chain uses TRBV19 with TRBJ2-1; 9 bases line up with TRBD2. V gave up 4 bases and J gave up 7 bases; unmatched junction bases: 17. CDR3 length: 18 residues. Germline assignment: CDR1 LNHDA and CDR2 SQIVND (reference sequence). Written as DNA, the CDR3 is TGTGCCAGTAGTACCTCACGGTTTAGTAGCGGGAGAATAAATGAGCAGTTCTTC. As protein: CASSTSRFSSGRINEQFF.

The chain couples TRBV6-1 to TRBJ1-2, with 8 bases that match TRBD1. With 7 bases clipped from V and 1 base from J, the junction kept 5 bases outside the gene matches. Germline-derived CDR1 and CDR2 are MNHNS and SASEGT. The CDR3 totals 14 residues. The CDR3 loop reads CASIYRGSNYGYTF. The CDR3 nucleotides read TGTGCCAGCATTTACAGGGGGAGTAACTATGGCTACACCTTC.

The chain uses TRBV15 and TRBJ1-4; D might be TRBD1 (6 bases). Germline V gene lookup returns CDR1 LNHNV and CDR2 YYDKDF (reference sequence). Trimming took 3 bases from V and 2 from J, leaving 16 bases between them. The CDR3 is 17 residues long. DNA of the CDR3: TGTGCCACCAGCAGCGGGGGGCTATACTCGACTAATGAAAAACTGTTTTTT. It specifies CATSSGGLYSTNEKLFF.

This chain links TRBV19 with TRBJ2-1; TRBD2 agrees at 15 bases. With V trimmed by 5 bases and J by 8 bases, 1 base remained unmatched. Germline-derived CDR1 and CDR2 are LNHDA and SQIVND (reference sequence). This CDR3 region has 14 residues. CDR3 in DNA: TGTGCCAGTAGTGGACTAGCGGGAGGGTATGAGCAGTTCTTC. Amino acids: CASSGLAGGYEQFF.

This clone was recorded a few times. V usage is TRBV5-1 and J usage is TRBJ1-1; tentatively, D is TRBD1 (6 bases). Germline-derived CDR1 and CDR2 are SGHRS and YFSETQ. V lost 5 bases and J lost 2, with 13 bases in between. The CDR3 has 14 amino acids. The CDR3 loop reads CASSETGTNTEAFF. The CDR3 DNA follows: TGCGCCAGCAGTGAGACAGGTACCAACACTGAAGCTTTCTTT.